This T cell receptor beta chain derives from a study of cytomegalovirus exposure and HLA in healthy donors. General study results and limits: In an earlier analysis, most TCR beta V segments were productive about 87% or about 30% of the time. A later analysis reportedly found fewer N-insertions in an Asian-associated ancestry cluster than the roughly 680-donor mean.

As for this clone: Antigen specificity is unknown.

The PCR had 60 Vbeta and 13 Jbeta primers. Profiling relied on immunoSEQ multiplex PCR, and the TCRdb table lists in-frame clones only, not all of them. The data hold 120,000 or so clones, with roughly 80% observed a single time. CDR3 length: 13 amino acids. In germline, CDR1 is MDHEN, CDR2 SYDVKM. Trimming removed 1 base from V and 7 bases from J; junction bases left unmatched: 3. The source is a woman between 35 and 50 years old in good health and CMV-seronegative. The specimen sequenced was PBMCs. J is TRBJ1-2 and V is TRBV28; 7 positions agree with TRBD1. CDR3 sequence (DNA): TGTGCCAGCAGTTTATCGGCAGGGGGTGGCTACACCTTC. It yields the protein CASSLSAGGGYTF.